What follows are 24 T cell receptor beta chains derived from one specimen sequenced in a study of Ad26.COV2.S vaccination and SARS-CoV-2 variants. Treatment indicated: roughly 19 received Ad26.COV2.S at low or high dose, single or two shots; several received placebo; per-sample allocation not given. At day 63 after the first vaccine or placebo injection, samples were drawn. Here immunoSEQ multiplex PCR was the method, and the copy in TCRdb shows in-frame clones only, minus some. The sample includes 360,000 or so clones, approximately 90% of them seen just once. Sequencing used peripheral blood, obtained in a trial of Ad26.COV2.S vaccine versus placebo. These receptors were taken from a person between 18 and 65 years old who received the Ad26.COV2.S COVID-19 vaccine or a placebo.

The CDR3 loop reads CASSVEAGANVLTF. In DNA form, the CDR3 reads TGTGCCAGCAGCGTAGAAGCCGGGGCCAACGTCCTGACTTTC. This chain joins TRBV9 and TRBJ2-6; D remains ambiguous. Trimming stripped 0 bases from V and 4 bases from J, with 5 bases between. CDR1 SGDLS and CDR2 YYNGEE come from the germline V gene. The length of the CDR3 is 14 residues. The full variable domain, its missing parts supplied by reference TRBV9 and TRBJ2-6, is DSGVTQTPKHLITATGQRVTLRCSPRSGDLSVYWYQQSLDQGLQFLIQYYNGEERAKGNILERFSAQQFPDLHSELNLSSLELGDSALYFCASSVEAGANVLTFGAGSRLTVL.

The gene calls are TRBV5-6 and TRBJ2-1, with 9 bases aligning to TRBD1. Germline V CDR1 and CDR2: SGHDT, YYEEEE. This CDR3 region has 15 residues. The trim removed 4 bases at V and 7 bases at J, leaving 9 bases unmatched. The CDR3 here is CASSTEDRGGNEQFF. Here the CDR3 DNA reads TGTGCCAGCAGCACTGAGGACAGGGGTGGGAATGAGCAGTTCTTC.

The chain joins TRBV19 to TRBJ1-2, with TRBD1 identical over 10 bases. The CDR3 totals 15 residues. Trimming at V came to 6 bases and at J to 7 bases, leaving 11 bases not matched to a gene. Germline CDR1 LNHDA, CDR2 SQIVND (reference sequence). CDR3 amino acids: CASSDRGRNLGGYTF. For the CDR3, the DNA is TGTGCCAGTAGCGACAGGGGGCGGAATTTGGGTGGCTACACCTTC.

This chain connects TRBV6-2 or TRBV6-3 to TRBJ2-2; D unclear. The CDR3 loop spans 14 amino acids. Germline V gene data show CDR1 as MNHEY and CDR2 as SVGEGT. Between the trimmed V and J ends, which lost 2 bases and 3 bases, there was a span of 7 bases. CDR3 sequence (DNA): TGTGCCAGCAGTTACGGCTTTTACACCGGGGAGCTGTTTTTT. Its translation is CASSYGFYTGELFF.

The chain uses TRBV7-8 and TRBJ1-1; possible D gene TRBD1, 5 bases. Between the trimmed V and J ends, which lost 3 bases and 4 bases, there was a span of 15 bases. The CDR3 spans 15 residues. CDR1 is SGHVS and CDR2 is FQNEAQ in the germline V gene. CDR3 region: CASSFRGQGITEAFF. CDR3 bases: TGTGCCAGCAGCTTTCGCGGGCAGGGAATCACTGAAGCTTTCTTT.

As concerns this clone: The sample holds other DNA sequences that translate to the same CDR3. V usage is TRBV5-1 and J usage is TRBJ2-1; 10 nucleotides align to TRBD2. CDR3 length: 15 amino acids. Germline lookup yields CDR1 SGHRS and CDR2 YFSETQ. The J segment lost 6 bases and the V segment lost 0 bases, leaving 3 bases of the junction unmatched. The CDR3 reads CASSLVAGGPNEQFF. Here the CDR3 DNA reads TGCGCCAGCAGCTTGGTAGCGGGAGGTCCCAATGAGCAGTTCTTC.

The chain is built from TRBV27 and TRBJ2-1; D unclear. The CDR3 loop spans 15 amino acids. Germline V lookup: CDR1 MNHEY, CDR2 SMNVEV (reference sequence). Trimming pared 6 bases from V and 3 bases from J, leaving 15 bases between. CDR3 amino acids: CASSLPPPSYNEQFF. CDR3 DNA sequence: TGTGCCAGCAGCCTGCCCCCCCCTAGCTACAATGAGCAGTTCTTC.

The chain uses TRBV30 and TRBJ1-4; 7 nucleotides agree with TRBD1. With V trimmed by 7 bases and J by 5 bases, 16 bases remained unmatched. Per the germline V gene, CDR1 is GTSNPN and CDR2 is SVGIG (reference sequence). The CDR3 is 16 residues long. The CDR3 DNA follows: TGTGCCTACGGCGGCCTCCAGGGGGTGAGAAATGAAAAACTGTTTTTT. Its translation: CAYGGLQGVRNEKLFF.

This clone showed up just a few times. The J gene is TRBJ2-5, the V gene TRBV5-1; D may be TRBD1 (6 bases). The V gene lost 0 bases and the J gene lost 5 bases, with 11 bases spanning the gap. The germline V gene encodes CDR1 SGHRS and CDR2 YFSETQ. CDR3 length equals 14 residues. The CDR3 region is CASSLGQGMETQYF. The DNA of the CDR3 is TGCGCCAGCAGCTTGGGGCAGGGGATGGAGACCCAGTACTTC.

The V and J genes are TRBV7-8 and TRBJ1-1; 7 nucleotides match TRBD1. V trimming: 0 bases; J trimming: 10 bases; junction bases outside the gene matches: 11. Germline V lookup: CDR1 SGHVS, CDR2 FQNEAQ. The CDR3 is 15 residues long. CDR3 loop: CASSLAQGGHSTAFF. DNA of the CDR3: TGTGCCAGCAGCTTAGCGCAGGGGGGCCACTCGACAGCTTTCTTT.

This chain links TRBV24-1 with TRBJ2-7; D uncertain. Between the trimmed V and J ends, which lost 3 bases and 0 bases, there was a span of 5 bases. Germline V lookup: CDR1 KGHDR, CDR2 SFDVKD. This CDR3 is 13 amino acids long. The chain's CDR3 is CATSDPNSYEQYF. CDR3 nucleotide sequence: TGTGCCACCAGTGATCCGAACTCCTACGAGCAGTACTTC.

This CDR3 is CASSSGQGKVTEAFF. Here the CDR3 DNA reads TGTGCCAGCAGCTCCGGACAGGGCAAAGTCACTGAAGCTTTCTTT. This rearrangement joins TRBV7-9 to TRBJ1-1; 8 bases line up with TRBD1. The V and J ends lost 4 bases and 4 bases, in that order; junction bases with no gene match: 8. The CDR3 length is 15 residues. Germline V gives CDR1 SEHNR, CDR2 FQNEAQ (reference sequence).

The chain links TRBV25-1 to TRBJ2-1, with 7 bases that match TRBD2. The CDR3 loop spans 13 amino acids. With 8 bases clipped from V and 2 bases from J, the junction kept 3 bases outside the gene matches. Germline assignment: CDR1 MGHDK and CDR2 SYGVNS. CDR3 coding DNA: TGTGCCAGCGCCGGACTAGCCTACAATGAGCAGTTCTTC. Its protein is CASAGLAYNEQFF.

The chain couples TRBV2 to TRBJ2-7; no clear D. Germline V gives CDR1 SNHLY, CDR2 FYNNEI. V dropped 5 bases and J dropped 10 bases, with 15 bases sitting between them. The length of the CDR3 is 12 residues. CDR3 sequence (DNA): TGTGCCAGCAGTTCCTTAGGACCAGGACAGTACTTC. Encoded protein: CASSSLGPGQYF.

The chain is built from TRBV2 and TRBJ1-5; D remains unclear. The CDR3 consists of 13 residues. Germline loops: CDR1 SNHLY, CDR2 FYNNEI. The V and J ends lost 4 bases and 4 bases respectively, with 8 bases between them. Written as DNA, the CDR3 is TGTGCCAGCAGTGGGGCGGGAAATCAGCCCCAGCATTTT. This sequence encodes CASSGAGNQPQHF.

The chain combines TRBV5-1 with TRBJ1-2, with 12 bases lining up with TRBD1. V lost 4 bases and J lost 4; bases outside the gene matches: 11. The CDR3 runs 17 residues. Germline values: CDR1 SGHRS, CDR2 YFSETQ. The CDR3 here is CASSHGTGGGIAYGYTF. For the CDR3, the DNA is TGCGCCAGCAGCCATGGGACAGGGGGCGGCATAGCCTATGGCTACACCTTC.

The DNA for the CDR3 is TGTGCCAGCAGTCCGGACAGGGGCCTAGTTGGCTACACCTTC. Its protein product is CASSPDRGLVGYTF. The rearrangement links TRBV6-6 to TRBJ1-2, with 9 positions matching TRBD1. This CDR3 spans 14 amino acids. V was pared by 5 bases and J by 7 bases, with 8 bases of the junction left unmatched. Germline-derived CDR1 and CDR2 are MNHNY and SVGAGI (reference sequence).

This chain connects TRBV5-5 to TRBJ2-7, with D maybe TRBD1 (6 bases). V was pared by 2 bases and J by 3 bases, with 15 bases between. This CDR3 contains 15 residues. CDR1 and CDR2 (germline): SGHKS, YYEKEE (reference sequence). CDR3 nucleotide sequence: TGTGCCAGCAGCTTTACAGGGCTGGTAGGCTACGAGCAGTACTTC. This gives the protein CASSFTGLVGYEQYF.

CDR3 loop: CASNRDHAEAFF. DNA of the CDR3: TGTGCCTCCAACAGGGACCACGCTGAAGCTTTCTTT. The chain couples TRBV19 to TRBJ1-1, with a tentative D call TRBD1 (6 bases). Germline CDR1 LNHDA, CDR2 SQIVND (reference sequence). Trimming cost V 11 bases and J 6 bases, with 16 bases left between them. The CDR3 runs 12 residues.

The V gene is TRBV3-1 (or the pseudogene TRBV3-2), the J gene TRBJ2-1; no firm D call. The germline CDR1 and CDR2 sequences are LGHDT and YNNKEL (reference sequence). The CDR3 totals 13 residues. V shed 1 base and J shed 9 bases, with 10 bases lying between them. CDR3 loop: CASSQGPPSEQFF. Here the CDR3 DNA reads TGTGCCAGCAGCCAAGGACCCCCGTCTGAGCAGTTCTTC.

This clone has a single count. The chain employs TRBV5-1 and TRBJ2-1; 11 nucleotides match TRBD2. The CDR3 sequence is 15 residues long. Losses at the gene ends were 7 bases for V and 8 bases for J; bases not matched to a gene: 11. CDR1 SGHRS and CDR2 YFSETQ come from the germline V gene. The CDR3, as DNA: TGCGCCAGCCGAGGACTAGCGGGCAATCGGGATGAGCAGTTCTTC. It codes for CASRGLAGNRDEQFF.

Note on this clone: Other DNA sequences in the same sample also yield this CDR3. The CDR3 nucleotides are TGTGCCAGCAGCTTAGCCGGCAGAAACACTGAAGCTTTCTTT. Its translation: CASSLAGRNTEAFF. The genes are TRBV7-9 and TRBJ1-1; D remains ambiguous. CDR1 is SEHNR, CDR2 FQNEAQ, per germline (reference sequence). The CDR3 is made up of 14 amino acids. V dropped 0 bases and J dropped 2 bases, with 7 bases sitting between them.

As regards this clone: The junction and the germline gene differ at one end; a read error may be behind it. V gene TRBV2 combines with J gene TRBJ1-2; tentative D call: TRBD1 (6 bases). The CDR3 runs 12 residues. Germline V lookup: CDR1 SNHLY, CDR2 FYNNEI. CDR3 protein: CASTERGEGYTF. The DNA of the CDR3 is TGTGCCAGCACTGAAAGGGGGGAGGGCTACACCTTC.

The genes are TRBV7-9 and TRBJ2-1, with D perhaps TRBD1 (5 bases). CDR1 and CDR2 (germline): SEHNR, FQNEAQ (reference sequence). The V gene lost 5 bases and the J gene lost 15 bases, with 14 bases spanning the gap. This CDR3 region has 11 residues. The CDR3 reads CASSLGAGRFF. The CDR3 DNA reads TGTGCCAGCAGCCTTGGAGCAGGGCGGTTCTTC.